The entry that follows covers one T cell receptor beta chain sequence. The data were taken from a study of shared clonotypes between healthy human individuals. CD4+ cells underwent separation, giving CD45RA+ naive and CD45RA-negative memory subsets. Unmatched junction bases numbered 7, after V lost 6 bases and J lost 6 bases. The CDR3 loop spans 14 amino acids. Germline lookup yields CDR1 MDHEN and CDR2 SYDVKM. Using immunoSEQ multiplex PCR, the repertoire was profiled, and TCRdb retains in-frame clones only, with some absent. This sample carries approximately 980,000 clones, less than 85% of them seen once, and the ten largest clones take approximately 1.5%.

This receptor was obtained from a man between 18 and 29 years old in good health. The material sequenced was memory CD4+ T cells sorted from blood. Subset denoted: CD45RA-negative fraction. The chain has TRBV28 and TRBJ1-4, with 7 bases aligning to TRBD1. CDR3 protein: CASRGGLTYEKLFF. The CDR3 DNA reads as TGTGCCAGCAGAGGGGGCCTGACGTATGAAAAACTGTTTTTT. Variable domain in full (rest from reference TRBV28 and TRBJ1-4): DVKVTQSSRYLVKRTGEKVFLECVQDMDHENMFWYRQDPGLGLRLIYFSYDVKMKEKGDIPEGYSVSREKKERFSLILESASTNQTSMYLCASRGGLTYEKLFFGSGTQLSVL.